This T cell receptor beta chain was obtained from a study of blood T cell repertoires in COVID-19. Whole-study context: Sites in the United States, Italy and Spain provided acute and convalescent COVID-19 samples.

This clone was recorded a few times. Participant-reported clinical history was the basis for cohort assignment. CDR1 is LNHDA, CDR2 SQIVND, per germline (reference sequence). The CDR3 consists of 14 residues. With 4 bases clipped from V and 7 bases from J, the junction kept 10 bases outside the gene matches. As handled by the study authors: The authors estimated nucleated cell counts from reference gene primer amplification. The assay was immunoSEQ multiplex PCR, and TCRdb's table has in-frame clones only and misses some. D and trimming were read from the DNA, whereas the V and J calls and clone size are those reported in that table. In the table there are approximately 330,000 clones, under 90% of which are singletons.

Sequencing used PBMCs or T cells enriched from blood (not recorded which). The source of this sequence is a woman aged 25-40 years who had recovered from COVID-19. The V gene is TRBV19, the J gene TRBJ2-7, with 7 bases matching TRBD2. The CDR3, as DNA: TGTGCCAGTAGTACCTCGGGGAGGGGAAGGGAGCAGTACTTC. It translates to CASSTSGRGREQYF.